These 26 T cell receptor beta chains were sequenced from one sample in a study of control samples from healthy donors and cancer patients. Assay: immunoSEQ multiplex PCR; the TCRdb copy retains only in-frame clones and omits some. The repertoire holds fewer than 20,000 clones, with about 82% as singletons. The specimen was PBMCs. These receptors all stem from a woman aged 70-85 years with colorectal cancer.

This chain uses TRBV6-5 with TRBJ2-2; D ambiguous. Germline V lookup: CDR1 MNHEY, CDR2 SVGAGI. Trimming left V 5 bases short and J 4 bases short, with 14 bases between. The CDR3 sequence is 15 residues long. CDR3 loop: CASSRGGIVTGELFF. CDR3 coding DNA: TGTGCCAGCAGTCGTGGCGGTATTGTCACCGGGGAGCTGTTTTTT.

V gene TRBV9 combines with J gene TRBJ1-2; TRBD1 agrees at 12 bases. Germline assignment: CDR1 SGDLS and CDR2 YYNGEE. The ends lost 2 bases at V and 7 bases at J; junction bases unmatched: 6. This CDR3 has 15 amino acids. This CDR3 is CASSVSGQGATGYTF. Written as DNA, the CDR3 is TGTGCCAGCAGCGTTTCGGGACAGGGGGCAACTGGCTACACCTTC.

This clone occurred once. The chain couples TRBV18 to TRBJ1-3, with D possibly matching TRBD1 (5 bases). Germline V gene data show CDR1 as KGHSH and CDR2 as LQKENI. CDR3 length: 16 residues. Trimming shortened V by 1 base and J by 0 bases, and 10 bases separated the two germline ends. CDR3 sequence reads: CASSPRGEYSGNTIYF. In DNA form, the CDR3 reads TGTGCCAGCTCACCACGGGGGGAATACTCTGGAAACACCATATATTTT.

This clone was found once. The V gene is TRBV3-1 (or the pseudogene TRBV3-2), the J gene TRBJ1-2; D gene uncertain. The CDR3 is 14 amino acids. Germline-derived CDR1 and CDR2 are LGHDT and YNNKEL (reference sequence). V shed 0 bases and J shed 3 bases, with 8 bases lying between them. Here the CDR3 DNA reads TGTGCCAGCAGCCAAGAGGGGATAGACTATGGCTACACCTTC. Translating it yields CASSQEGIDYGYTF.

V is TRBV6-5 and J is TRBJ2-1; 13 bases are shared with TRBD2. From germline, CDR1 is MNHEY and CDR2 SVGAGI. The CDR3 is made up of 16 amino acids. J gave up 2 bases and V 4 bases, and 2 bases lay outside the gene matches. The chain's CDR3 is CASSFGTSGAYNEQFF. The CDR3 DNA is TGTGCCAGCAGTTTTGGGACTAGCGGGGCCTACAATGAGCAGTTCTTC.

This rearrangement joins TRBV19 to TRBJ2-2; D may be TRBD1 (5 bases). The CDR3 runs 13 residues. V lost 5 bases and J 4 bases, leaving 8 bases between the germline ends. Germline V lookup: CDR1 LNHDA, CDR2 SQIVND (reference sequence). The CDR3 DNA follows: TGTGCCAGTAGTGTCAGGGCCACCGGGGAGCTGTTTTTT. It translates to CASSVRATGELFF.

The J gene is TRBJ2-7, the V gene TRBV4-2; 8 nucleotides line up with TRBD2. Germline V gene lookup returns CDR1 LGHNA and CDR2 YNFKEQ. Unmatched junction bases numbered 5, after V lost 1 base and J lost 0 bases. CDR3 length: 16 residues. This CDR3 is CASSQVAGTSSYEQYF. In DNA, the CDR3 is TGTGCCAGCAGCCAAGTAGCCGGGACTAGCTCCTACGAGCAGTACTTC.

The V gene is TRBV7-2, the J gene TRBJ2-1, with 11 bases aligning to TRBD1. This CDR3 has 15 amino acids. The germline V gene has CDR1 SGHTA and CDR2 FQGNSA. V shed 5 bases and J 6 bases; nucleotides not matched to a gene: 6. The CDR3 DNA reads TGTGCCAGCAGCCGTGTCGGGACAGGGGGCAATGAGCAGTTCTTC. As protein: CASSRVGTGGNEQFF.

Regarding this clone: Other nucleotide sequences from this sample produce the same CDR3. The V call is TRBV5-1, the J call TRBJ2-1; D possibly corresponds to TRBD2 (5 bases). CDR3 length equals 15 residues. Germline V gene data show CDR1 as SGHRS and CDR2 as YFSETQ. Trimming took off 0 bases at V and 4 bases at J, with 11 bases between the two ends. CDR3 protein: CASSLAGEGYNEQFF. The CDR3 DNA is TGCGCCAGCAGCTTGGCCGGAGAGGGATACAATGAGCAGTTCTTC.

This clone was observed a single time. The gene calls are TRBV6-2 or TRBV6-3 and TRBJ1-6; no definite D call. The CDR3 spans 16 residues. CDR1 MNHEY and CDR2 SVGEGT come from the germline V gene. Trimming removed 5 bases at V and 0 bases at J, with 11 bases between. CDR3 coding DNA: TGTGCCAGCAGTCAAGACGGAGGCTCCTATAATTCACCCCTCCACTTT. Amino acids: CASSQDGGSYNSPLHF.

The V gene is TRBV29-1, the J gene TRBJ1-4; D not certain. From germline, CDR1 is SQVTM and CDR2 ANQGSEA. V gave up 5 bases and J gave up 7 bases, with 11 bases separating them. The CDR3 consists of 12 residues. DNA of the CDR3: TGCAGCGTTCCAGGAAAAGGTGAAAAACTGTTTTTT. Translation gives CSVPGKGEKLFF.

This chain links TRBV6-2 or TRBV6-3 with TRBJ2-5; 13 bases match TRBD2. The CDR3 is made up of 17 amino acids. In germline, CDR1 is MNHEY, CDR2 SVGEGT. V lost 2 bases to trimming and J lost 7 bases; unmatched junction nucleotides: 10. CDR3 residues: CASSYPPGLAGDGTQYF. Here the CDR3 DNA reads TGTGCCAGCAGTTACCCTCCCGGACTAGCGGGAGATGGGACCCAGTACTTC.

J is TRBJ2-7 and V is TRBV11-2; 9 bases are a match to TRBD1. The germline V gene encodes CDR1 SGHAT and CDR2 FQNNGV. This CDR3 has 14 residues. With 8 bases clipped from V and 4 bases from J, the junction kept 9 bases outside the gene matches. Here the CDR3 DNA reads TGTGCCAGCGGGGGACAGGGTGCATGGTACGAGCAGTACTTC. This sequence encodes CASGGQGAWYEQYF. Variable domain in full (rest from reference TRBV11-2 and TRBJ2-7): EAGVAQSPRYKIIEKRQSVAFWCNPISGHATLYWYQQILGQGPKLLIQFQNNGVVDDSQLPKDRFSAERLKGVDSTLKIQPAKLEDSAVYLCASGGQGAWYEQYFGPGTRLTVT.

This chain connects TRBV11-1 to TRBJ2-3; no reliable D call. The CDR3 covers 14 residues. Germline-derived CDR1 and CDR2 are SGHAT and FQDESV (reference sequence). V was clipped by 1 base and J by 3 bases, with 8 bases between them. Here the CDR3 DNA reads TGTGCCAGCAGCTTAGATCCAGCTACAGATACGCAGTATTTT. This translates into CASSLDPATDTQYF.

This rearrangement joins TRBV29-1 to TRBJ1-3, with D uncertain. Germline CDR1 and CDR2: SQVTM and ANQGSEA. The CDR3 runs 15 residues. V was trimmed by 5 bases and J by 1 base, leaving 15 bases between them. The CDR3 region has the DNA TGCAGCGTTTCCAACGGGCGGTTTTCTGGAAACACCATATATTTT. Translated, it gives CSVSNGRFSGNTIYF.

This clone was found once. The chain links TRBV19 to TRBJ1-2, with D possibly matching TRBD1 (6 bases). CDR1 and CDR2 from the germline V gene are LNHDA and SQIVND (reference sequence). The germline V and J ends were trimmed by 6 bases and 4 bases, with 9 bases remaining between them. This CDR3 region has 12 residues. CDR3 sequence: CASRGGLYGYTF. Here the CDR3 DNA reads TGTGCCAGTAGAGGGGGACTCTATGGCTACACCTTC. Complete variable domain (other parts from reference TRBV19 and TRBJ1-2): DGGITQSPKYLFRKEGQNVTLSCEQNLNHDAMYWYRQDPGQGLRLIYYSQIVNDFQKGDIAEGYSVSREKKESFPLTVTSAQKNPTAFYLCASRGGLYGYTFGSGTRLTVV.

The genes are TRBV7-2 and TRBJ2-7, with TRBD2 matching over 14 bases. The CDR3 runs 15 residues. V was clipped by 4 bases and J by 3 bases; unmatched bases: 2. Germline values: CDR1 SGHTA, CDR2 FQGNSA. CDR3 residues: CASSSGLAGDYEQYF. The CDR3 coding sequence is TGTGCCAGCAGCTCGGGACTAGCGGGAGACTACGAGCAGTACTTC.

The rearrangement joins TRBV19 to TRBJ2-1; D may correspond to TRBD1 or TRBD2 (6 bases each). The germline CDR1 and CDR2 sequences are LNHDA and SQIVND (reference sequence). V lost 6 bases to trimming and J lost 3 bases, with 18 bases between them. CDR3 length equals 16 residues. CDR3 sequence reads: CASRPLGGGVYNEQFF. CDR3 DNA: TGTGCCAGTAGGCCTTTGGGGGGCGGGGTCTACAATGAGCAGTTCTTC.

This chain uses TRBV15 with TRBJ2-3; 7 bases align to TRBD2. The CDR3 extends over 15 amino acids. V shed 5 bases, J shed 0 bases, and the junction held 5 bases outside the gene matches. Germline V lookup: CDR1 LNHNV, CDR2 YYDKDF (reference sequence). The CDR3 nucleotides are TGTGCCACCAGCGACTACGGGGGGAGCACAGATACGCAGTATTTT. It yields the protein CATSDYGGSTDTQYF.

The rearrangement joins TRBV7-8 to TRBJ2-2, with unresolved D. Trimming removed 5 bases from V and 1 base from J, with 11 bases in between. This CDR3 is 15 amino acids long. Per germline, CDR1 SGHVS and CDR2 FQNEAQ. CDR3 nucleotides: TGTGCCAGCAGCCTCTCCGTGGTGAACACCGGGGAGCTGTTTTTT. Translation: CASSLSVVNTGELFF.

The chain links TRBV6-6 to TRBJ1-1; possible D gene TRBD1, 6 bases. Per germline, CDR1 MNHNY and CDR2 SVGAGI (reference sequence). CDR3 length equals 15 residues. V lost 0 bases, J lost 10 bases, and 18 bases lay in between. The CDR3 DNA reads TGTGCCAGCAGTTACTCCCGGGACACCCCAGAGGGAGCTTTCTTT. Its translation is CASSYSRDTPEGAFF.

This clone was seen just once. This chain uses TRBV6-5 with TRBJ2-7; D unclear. This CDR3 region has 15 residues. Looked up from germline, CDR1 is MNHEY and CDR2 is SVGAGI. V was shortened by 0 bases and J by 3 bases, with 12 bases between the two germline ends. The CDR3 loop is CASSYSGMAYYEQYF. The CDR3 nucleotides are TGTGCCAGCAGTTACTCAGGGATGGCGTACTACGAGCAGTACTTC.

The chain carries TRBV4-1 and TRBJ1-2, with D unclear. Trimming shortened V by 0 bases and J by 2 bases, and 10 bases separated the two germline ends. Germline assignment: CDR1 MGHRA and CDR2 YSYEKL. This CDR3 region has 15 residues. The chain's CDR3 is CASSQEIGLNYGYTF. The CDR3 DNA reads TGCGCCAGCAGCCAAGAAATAGGGCTAAACTATGGCTACACCTTC.

The DNA of the CDR3 is TGTGCCAGCAGCTCGACAGGGAGCAGGCACGAGCAGTACTTC. It encodes CASSSTGSRHEQYF. The J gene is TRBJ2-7, the V gene TRBV11-1, with 7 bases identical to TRBD1. Germline-derived CDR1 and CDR2 are SGHAT and FQDESV (reference sequence). The CDR3 totals 14 residues. With 4 bases clipped from V and 5 bases from J, the junction kept 8 bases outside the gene matches.

This chain uses TRBV10-3 with TRBJ1-1; no reliable D call. The CDR3 spans 13 residues. V lost 6 bases and J lost 3, with 11 bases in between. CDR1 ENHRY and CDR2 SYGVKD come from the germline V gene. The CDR3 DNA sequence: TGTGCCATCAGCGAGAGGAGTCACACTGAAGCTTTCTTT. Its protein product is CAISERSHTEAFF.

As concerns this clone: Mismatch with germline at one junction end may stem from a read error. The chain recombines TRBV5-1 with TRBJ1-3; 7 bases align to TRBD1. CDR3 length: 16 residues. Looked up from germline, CDR1 is SGHRS and CDR2 is YFSETQ. CDR3: CASSLAGQANRNTIYF. The CDR3 DNA is TGCGCCAGCAGTTTGGCCGGACAGGCGAATCGAAACACCATATATTTT. Complete variable domain (other parts from reference TRBV5-1 and TRBJ1-3): KAGVTQTPRYLIKTRGQQVTLSCSPISGHRSVSWYQQTPGQGLQFLFEYFSETQRNKGNFPGRFSGRQFSNSRSEMNVSTLELGDSALYLCASSLAGQANRNTIYFGEGSWLTVV.